This T cell receptor (beta chain) was identified in a study of T cell responses to AZD1222 COVID-19 vaccine. The assay was immunoSEQ multiplex PCR, and TCRdb's table has in-frame clones only and misses some. The profile shows about 130,000 clones, about 93% of them singletons. As concerns this clone: Its antigen is unknown.

J was trimmed by 8 bases and V by 3 bases; bases with no gene match: 6. Germline V CDR1 and CDR2: KGHSH, LQKENI. The CDR3 spans 15 residues. Study conclusions and caveats: Reports say nearly half of spike-specific TCRs go after unmutated variant regions. Donors were chiefly white British, with a greater number of females, and clonal diversity was perhaps underestimated.

The chain joins TRBV18 to TRBJ1-6, with 8 bases lining up with TRBD1. The sequences come from peripheral blood, collected on day 0 of AZD1222 vaccination. This receptor was taken from an adult in good health. The DNA of the CDR3 is TGTGCCAGCTCACCCGGCCTGACAGGGGATTCACCCCTCCACTTT. Its protein product is CASSPGLTGDSPLHF.